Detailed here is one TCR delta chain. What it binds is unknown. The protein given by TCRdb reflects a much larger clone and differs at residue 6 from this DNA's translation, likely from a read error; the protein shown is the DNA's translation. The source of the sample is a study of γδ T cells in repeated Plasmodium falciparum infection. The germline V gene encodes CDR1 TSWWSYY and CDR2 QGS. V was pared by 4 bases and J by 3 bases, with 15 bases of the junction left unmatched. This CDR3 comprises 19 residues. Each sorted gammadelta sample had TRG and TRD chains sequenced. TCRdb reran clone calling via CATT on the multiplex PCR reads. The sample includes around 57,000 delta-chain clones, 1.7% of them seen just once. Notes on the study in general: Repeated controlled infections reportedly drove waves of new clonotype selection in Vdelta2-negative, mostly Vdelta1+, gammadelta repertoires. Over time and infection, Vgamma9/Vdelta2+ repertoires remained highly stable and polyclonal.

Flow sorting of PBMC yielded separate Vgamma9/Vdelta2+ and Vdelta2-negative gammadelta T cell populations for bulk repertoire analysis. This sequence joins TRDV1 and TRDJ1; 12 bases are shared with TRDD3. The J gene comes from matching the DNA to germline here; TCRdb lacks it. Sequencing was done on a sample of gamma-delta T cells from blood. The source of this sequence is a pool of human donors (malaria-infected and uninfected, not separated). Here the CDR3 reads CALGGRYWGIPGPSDKLIF. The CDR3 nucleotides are TGTGCTCTTGGGGGACGGTACTGGGGGATACCCGGCCCGTCCGATAAACTCATCTTT.